Listed below are T cell receptor beta chains from one sample, sequenced in a study of blood T cells in healthy people across ages. TCRdb re-derived calls from the 5' RACE reads in MiXCR, one entry per CDR3 protein. The table lists fewer than 700,000 distinct CDR3 sequences, 45% to 55% of them singletons. Sequencing input: blood. These receptors were collected from a man at least 80 years old in good health. The CDR3 runs from the conserved cysteine through the conserved F or W. The D gene is left open where the match is weak. Size tells how often a clone was seen (once, few, many) or the class of an expanded clone, and some rows leave it out.

TRBJ1-2 NA TRBV7-9 many CASSLGRGYTF TGTGCCAGCAGCTTAGGGAGGGGCTACACCTTC
TRBJ1-1 NA TRBV6-1 NA CVSSPRHPGHTATEAFF TGTGTCAGCAGTCCCCGTCATCCGGGACATACGGCCACTGAAGCTTTCTTT
TRBJ2-1 NA TRBV12-3/TRBV12-4 NA CASSFLLSEQFF TGTGCCAGCAGTTTTCTTCTAAGTGAGCAGTTCTTC
TRBJ2-7 TRBD1 TRBV7-2 NA CASRQPGGSSSYEQYF TGTGCCAGCAGACAACCAGGGGGTTCAAGCTCCTACGAGCAGTACTTC
TRBJ1-4 NA TRBV6-6 many CASSSGAQAEKLFF TGTGCCAGCAGTTCGGGGGCGCAGGCTGAAAAACTGTTTTTT
TRBJ2-7 NA TRBV6-5 many CASSPQQGGKYEQYF TGTGCCAGCAGCCCCCAACAGGGGGGGAAGTACGAGCAGTACTTC
TRBJ2-1 TRBD2 TRBV27 NA CASSHYPGTSGSYEQFF TGTGCCAGCAGTCACTATCCCGGGACTAGCGGCTCCTACGAGCAGTTCTTC
TRBJ2-3 TRBD2 TRBV7-2 NA CVSSGTSGSFPDTQYF TGTGTCAGCAGCGGGACTAGCGGGAGCTTCCCAGATACGCAGTATTTT
TRBJ2-7 TRBD1 TRBV9 NA CASSMDRFGHEQYF TGTGCCAGCAGCATGGACAGGTTCGGGCACGAGCAGTACTTC
TRBJ2-3 TRBD1 TRBV9 NA CASSVPTGVADTQYF TGTGCCAGCAGCGTTCCGACAGGGGTTGCTGATACGCAGTATTTT
TRBJ1-2 NA TRBV20-1 NA CNAWEFRGYTF TGCAATGCTTGGGAGTTTAGGGGCTACACCTTC
TRBJ2-1 TRBD2 TRBV29-1 few CSVGISGRMYNEQFF TGCAGCGTGGGGATTAGCGGGAGAATGTACAATGAGCAGTTCTTC
TRBJ2-2 NA TRBV4-1 NA CASSRQDPGELFF TGCGCCAGCAGCCGGCAGGACCCCGGGGAGCTGTTTTTT
TRBJ1-4 NA TRBV20-1 once CSASLSEGDPTNEKLFF TGCAGTGCTAGTTTGTCGGAGGGGGACCCAACTAATGAAAAACTGTTTTTT
TRBJ2-1 NA TRBV27 NA CASSASGGVGNEQFF TGTGCCAGCAGTGCCTCCGGGGGAGTGGGGAATGAGCAGTTCTTC
TRBJ2-7 TRBD2 TRBV18 few CASSPGLAGDGEQYF TGTGCCAGCTCACCAGGACTAGCGGGAGATGGCGAGCAGTACTTC
TRBJ2-1 NA TRBV5-1 few CASSLGQVSYNEQFF TGTGCCAGCAGCTTAGGTCAGGTGTCCTACAATGAGCAGTTCTTC
TRBJ2-3 TRBD2 TRBV20-1 NA CSAERGAWAVTDTQYF TGCAGTGCTGAGCGGGGGGCATGGGCCGTCACAGATACGCAGTATTTT
TRBJ2-7 NA TRBV5-1 few CASSLDTFSYEQYF TGCGCCAGCAGCTTGGACACCTTTTCCTACGAGCAGTACTTC
TRBJ2-1 NA TRBV7-9 many CASSGSYNEQFF TGTGCCAGCAGCGGGTCCTACAATGAGCAGTTCTTC
TRBJ2-5 TRBD2 TRBV2 few CASNLVAGEQETQYF TGTGCCAGCAATTTAGTCGCGGGGGAACAAGAGACCCAGTACTTC
TRBJ2-7 NA TRBV3-1 NA CASSQVGLYNEQYF TGTGCCAGCAGCCAAGTTGGTCTCTACAATGAGCAGTACTTC
TRBJ2-3 TRBD2 TRBV24-1 few CATSDPSGAGDTQYF TGTGCCACCAGTGATCCTAGCGGAGCTGGGGATACGCAGTATTTT
TRBJ2-3 NA TRBV5-1 NA CASSTGGRTDTQYF TGCGCCAGCAGCACCGGGGGCCGCACAGATACGCAGTATTTT
TRBJ2-7 TRBD1 TRBV12-3/TRBV12-4 few CASSSTGGIYEQYF TGTGCCAGCAGTTCGACAGGGGGCATCTACGAGCAGTACTTC
TRBJ2-1 TRBD2 TRBV7-8 NA CASSQGSSGRGRVYDEQFF TGTGCCAGCAGCCAGGGGTCTAGCGGGAGGGGACGGGTGTATGATGAGCAGTTCTTC
TRBJ2-5 TRBD1 TRBV7-2 NA CASSFDRGRETQYF TGTGCCAGCAGTTTCGACAGGGGGCGAGAGACCCAGTACTTC
TRBJ2-7 TRBD2 TRBV7-2 few CASSFQTSDPSYEQYF TGTGCCAGCAGCTTCCAGACTAGCGACCCCTCCTACGAGCAGTACTTC
TRBJ2-3 TRBD2 TRBV6-1 NA CASREGDTQYF TGTGCCAGTAGGGAGGGGGATACGCAGTATTTT
TRBJ2-5 TRBD2 TRBV20-1 NA CSASGGVYNEQYF TGCAGTGCTAGCGGGGGGGTGTACAATGAGCAGTACTTC
TRBJ2-6 NA TRBV6-2/TRBV6-3 few CASSYKAPSVLTF TGTGCCAGCAGTTATAAGGCACCTTCCGTCCTGACTTTC
TRBJ2-5 TRBD2 TRBV7-2 few CASSLARTSGNQETQYF TGTGCCAGCAGCTTAGCTCGGACTAGCGGGAACCAAGAGACCCAGTACTTC
TRBJ2-7 NA TRBV12-1 few CASSPQSRSTYEQYF TGTGCCAGCAGCCCACAGTCCCGCTCCACCTACGAGCAGTACTTC
TRBJ2-3 NA TRBV2 NA CASTLWRGADTQYF TGTGCCAGCACCCTCTGGAGGGGAGCAGATACGCAGTATTTT
TRBJ2-7 NA TRBV10-3 NA CAISEGRSSNEQYF TGTGCCATCAGTGAAGGCAGAAGTAGTAACGAGCAGTACTTC
TRBJ2-1 NA TRBV29-1 many CSVAPSRASNEQFF TGCAGCGTTGCCCCCTCCCGTGCTAGCAATGAGCAGTTCTTC
TRBJ2-3 NA TRBV29-1 NA CSESTDGDTQYF TGCAGCGAATCGACGGACGGGGATACGCAGTATTTT
TRBJ2-7 NA TRBV6-2/TRBV6-3 many CASSSPDWGYEQYF TGTGCCAGCAGTTCCCCGGACTGGGGCTACGAGCAGTACTTC
TRBJ2-1 NA TRBV29-1 few CSAGATSNEQFF TGCAGCGCGGGGGCCACTAGCAATGAGCAGTTCTTC
TRBJ2-7 NA TRBV5-1 NA CASSLDIYEQYF TGCGCCAGCAGTCTAGACATTTACGAGCAGTACTTC
TRBJ2-7 NA TRBV5-1 NA CASSLRGDRTEQYF TGCGCCAGCAGCTTGAGGGGGGATCGCACCGAGCAGTACTTC
TRBJ2-1 TRBD2 TRBV2 NA CASRPGPSGEQFF TGTGCCAGCAGACCCGGGCCTAGCGGTGAGCAGTTCTTC
TRBJ2-1 TRBD2 TRBV6-2/TRBV6-3 NA CASTRLAGLPYEQFF TGTGCCAGCACTCGACTAGCGGGACTACCCTACGAGCAGTTCTTC
TRBJ1-5 NA TRBV7-2 few CASSYTAGSGQPQHF TGTGCCAGCAGCTACACGGCGGGGTCAGGTCAGCCCCAGCATTTT
TRBJ2-1 TRBD2 TRBV4-3 few CASSQDPSGVNEQFF TGCGCCAGCAGCCAAGATCCTAGCGGGGTTAATGAGCAGTTCTTC
TRBJ2-4 NA TRBV24-1 NA CATSDSLASSYNEQYF TGTGCCACCAGTGATTCACTTGCGAGCTCCTACAATGAGCAGTACTTC
TRBJ2-5 NA TRBV4-1 NA CASSREGGGETQYF TGCGCCAGCAGCCGAGAAGGAGGGGGAGAGACCCAGTACTTC
TRBJ2-6 NA TRBV5-1 NA CASSKDIGSGANVLTF TGCGCCAGCAGCAAGGACATAGGCTCTGGGGCCAACGTCCTGACTTTC
TRBJ2-5 NA TRBV29-1 NA CSHALGGETQYF TGCAGCCACGCTCTAGGAGGCGAGACCCAGTACTTC
TRBJ1-2 NA TRBV7-2 NA CASSLVGTGNYGYTF TGTGCCAGCAGCTTAGTGGGGACTGGGAACTATGGCTACACCTTC
TRBJ2-1 NA TRBV7-2 few CASSLVQRAPEQFF TGTGCCAGCAGCTTAGTCCAGAGGGCCCCTGAGCAGTTCTTC
TRBJ1-4 NA TRBV2 NA CASKGQGDNEKLFF TGTGCCAGCAAGGGGCAGGGAGATAATGAAAAACTGTTTTTT
TRBJ2-2 NA TRBV28 few CASRGFPGELFF TGTGCCAGCAGAGGGTTTCCCGGGGAGCTGTTTTTT